The 27 T cell receptor beta chains listed next were all sequenced from one sample in a study of OX40 agonist ivuxolimab in advanced cancers. The protocol was immunoSEQ multiplex PCR, while the TCRdb copy is restricted to in-frame clones and leaves out a portion. The table includes over 15,000 clones, 79% detected once. The starting material was CD4+ or CD8+ T cells sorted from blood, obtained in a trial of the OX40 agonist ivuxolimab. Source of these receptors: an adult with an advanced solid tumor such as melanoma, head and neck, liver or kidney cancer.

The gene calls are TRBV11-2 and TRBJ1-3, with no clear D. The germline gives CDR1 SGHAT, CDR2 FQNNGV. The CDR3 contains 13 residues. Trimming cost V 1 base and J 8 bases, with 9 bases left between them. The CDR3 nucleotides are TGTGCCAGCAGCTTAGGGCCGATAGACACCATATATTTT. Translating it yields CASSLGPIDTIYF.

The rearrangement joins TRBV19 to TRBJ1-4; 8 nucleotides line up with TRBD1. Germline trimming cut 4 bases from V and 5 bases from J; bases unmatched to any gene: 6. The CDR3 is 15 amino acids. The germline V gene has CDR1 LNHDA and CDR2 SQIVND (reference sequence). CDR3 residues: CASSTWTGSNEKLFF. The CDR3 bases are TGTGCCAGTAGTACTTGGACAGGGTCGAATGAAAAACTGTTTTTT. The complete variable domain, with remaining parts taken from reference TRBV19 and TRBJ1-4, reads DGGITQSPKYLFRKEGQNVTLSCEQNLNHDAMYWYRQDPGQGLRLIYYSQIVNDFQKGDIAEGYSVSREKKESFPLTVTSAQKNPTAFYLCASSTWTGSNEKLFFGSGTQLSVL.

The chain employs TRBV5-6 and TRBJ1-5; D not certain. The CDR3 runs 13 residues. Germline V gene lookup returns CDR1 SGHDT and CDR2 YYEEEE. Trimming shortened V by 0 bases and J by 6 bases, and 7 bases separated the two germline ends. CDR3 residues: CASSLVGGQPQHF. DNA for the CDR3: TGTGCCAGCAGCTTGGTGGGAGGTCAGCCCCAGCATTTT.

This chain uses TRBV5-1 with TRBJ1-1; D is unresolved. The CDR3 spans 13 residues. Germline V lookup: CDR1 SGHRS, CDR2 YFSETQ. Trimming took off 5 bases at V and 4 bases at J, with 12 bases between the two ends. The CDR3 region is CASREEESTEAFF. CDR3 in DNA: TGCGCCAGCAGGGAAGAGGAGAGCACTGAAGCTTTCTTT.

The chain links TRBV6-9 to TRBJ1-2, with a possible D match to TRBD1 (5 bases). Germline V gene sequence: CDR1 MNHGY, CDR2 SVAAGI. The CDR3 length is 12 residues. V lost 3 bases to trimming and J lost 8 bases, with 10 bases between them. The CDR3 DNA is TGTGCCAGCAGTTACGTAGGGGCCGGCTACACCTTC. The encoded protein is CASSYVGAGYTF.

The chain joins TRBV11-3 to TRBJ2-2; TRBD2 might be the D (6 bases). Germline V gene lookup returns CDR1 SGHNT and CDR2 YENEEA. This CDR3 comprises 17 residues. Trimming removed 6 bases from V and 1 base from J, with 18 bases in between. The CDR3 nucleotides are TGTGCCAGCAGGGATTGGGGTACGGGGGAGAACACCGGGGAGCTGTTTTTT. It codes for CASRDWGTGENTGELFF.

The rearrangement uses TRBV7-2 and TRBJ2-3; 13 bases are a match to TRBD2. The trim removed 4 bases at V and 1 base at J, leaving 5 bases unmatched. The CDR3 loop spans 17 amino acids. Germline loops: CDR1 SGHTA, CDR2 FQGNSA. CDR3 bases: TGTGCCAGCAGCTACCCCGGGACTAGCGGGGGCACAGATACGCAGTATTTT. Protein: CASSYPGTSGGTDTQYF. The full variable domain, its missing parts supplied by reference TRBV7-2 and TRBJ2-3, is GAGVSQSPSNKVTEKGKDVELRCDPISGHTALYWYRQSLGQGLEFLIYFQGNSAPDKSGLPSDRFSAERTGGSVSTLTIQRTQQEDSAVYLCASSYPGTSGGTDTQYFGPGTRLTVL.

The chain has TRBV7-3 and TRBJ2-3; D remains ambiguous. The CDR3 sequence is 12 residues long. Germline CDR1 reads SGHTA; CDR2 reads FQGTGA. The ends were cut back, 3 bases at V and 3 bases at J, with 4 bases in the middle. The DNA for the CDR3 is TGTGCCAGCAGCTTCCCGACAGATACGCAGTATTTT. Residues: CASSFPTDTQYF.

This chain connects TRBV10-3 to TRBJ2-3; no firm D call. Trimming removed 2 bases from V and 0 bases from J, with 9 bases in between. This CDR3 spans 15 amino acids. Germline loops: CDR1 ENHRY, CDR2 SYGVKD. Here the CDR3 reads CAISEAISSTDTQYF. CDR3 in DNA: TGTGCCATCAGTGAGGCTATCTCTAGCACAGATACGCAGTATTTT.

V is TRBV7-9 and J is TRBJ2-7, with a possible D match to TRBD1 (5 bases). CDR1 and CDR2 (germline): SEHNR, FQNEAQ (reference sequence). The CDR3 covers 15 residues. Trimming removed 3 bases from V and 2 bases from J, with 14 bases in between. CDR3: CASSLVNRFTYEQYF. DNA of the CDR3: TGTGCCAGCAGCTTGGTTAACAGGTTCACCTACGAGCAGTACTTC.

This clone was picked up one time. V is TRBV29-1 and J is TRBJ2-3; D is uncertain. Germline V gives CDR1 SQVTM, CDR2 ANQGSEA. This CDR3 comprises 12 residues. Trimming cost V 6 bases and J 0 bases, with 7 bases left between them. The CDR3 nucleotides read TGCAGCGTGGTCGCTAGCACAGATACGCAGTATTTT. Translating gives CSVVASTDTQYF.

The CDR3 here is CASSSAETEPKLFF. In DNA, the CDR3 is TGTGCCAGCAGCTCGGCCGAAACAGAGCCAAAACTGTTTTTT. The chain links TRBV7-9 to TRBJ1-4; D remains ambiguous. This CDR3 is built from 14 residues. Per germline, CDR1 SEHNR and CDR2 FQNEAQ (reference sequence). Trimming took 4 bases from V and 10 from J, leaving 16 bases between them.

This rearrangement joins TRBV7-2 to TRBJ2-5; TRBD2 agrees at 16 bases. The CDR3 consists of 18 residues. V trimming: 0 bases; J trimming: 7 bases; junction bases outside the gene matches: 8. From germline, CDR1 is SGHTA and CDR2 FQGNSA. DNA for the CDR3: TGTGCCAGCAGCTTAGCCGGGACTAGCGGGGGGGCCCGGGCGACCCAGTACTTC. This encodes CASSLAGTSGGARATQYF.

The chain has TRBV6-5 and TRBJ2-7; D gene unclear. This CDR3 region has 15 residues. Germline V gene lookup returns CDR1 MNHEY and CDR2 SVGAGI. The V gene lost 4 bases and the J gene lost 3 bases, with 16 bases spanning the gap. The CDR3 bases are TGTGCCAGCAGTTCCGGGCCATCGAAGGGCTACGAGCAGTACTTC. Amino acid sequence: CASSSGPSKGYEQYF.

The rearrangement uses TRBV4-2 and TRBJ1-4; 8 nucleotides agree with TRBD1. This CDR3 contains 15 residues. Germline V gene sequence: CDR1 LGHNA, CDR2 YNFKEQ. Trimming at V came to 4 bases and at J to 9 bases, leaving 10 bases not matched to a gene. Written as DNA, the CDR3 is TGTGCCAGCAGCCCCCAAGCACAGGGGGGGAAAAAACTGTTTTTT. Its protein is CASSPQAQGGKKLFF.

The rearrangement uses TRBV5-1 and TRBJ2-7; TRBD1 agrees at 10 bases. This CDR3 region has 14 residues. The J segment lost 5 bases and the V segment lost 0 bases, leaving 2 bases of the junction unmatched. Germline CDR1 reads SGHRS; CDR2 reads YFSETQ. The CDR3 region is CASSLGQGADEQYF. CDR3 in DNA: TGCGCCAGCAGCTTGGGACAGGGGGCCGACGAGCAGTACTTC.

This clone was seen only once. The genes are TRBV19 and TRBJ1-4; D remains unclear. The CDR3 is 14 residues long. Trimming stripped 5 bases from V and 0 bases from J, with 7 bases between. The germline CDR1 and CDR2 sequences are LNHDA and SQIVND (reference sequence). The CDR3 protein is CASSYLATNEKLFF. CDR3 DNA sequence: TGTGCCAGTAGTTACCTTGCAACTAATGAAAAACTGTTTTTT.

This clone rates as large. V gene TRBV5-1 combines with J gene TRBJ1-3, with D tentatively TRBD1 (6 bases). The CDR3 has 14 residues. Looked up from germline, CDR1 is SGHRS and CDR2 is YFSETQ. V gave up 3 bases and J gave up 6 bases, with 13 bases separating them. The CDR3 coding sequence is TGCGCCAGCAGCTACGGGACAAACTTAAACACCATATATTTT. It yields the protein CASSYGTNLNTIYF.

This clone was observed a few times. The gene calls are TRBV6-1 and TRBJ1-1, with D unclear. V was shortened by 2 bases and J by 6 bases, with 10 bases between the two germline ends. Germline CDR1 and CDR2: MNHNS and SASEGT. There are 13 residues in the CDR3. The CDR3 nucleotides are TGTGCCAGCAGTGAATTCAACCGGGCTGAAGCTTTCTTT. It specifies CASSEFNRAEAFF.

Written as DNA, the CDR3 is TGCGCCAGCAGCTTGGCGTCCGGCGGAGGCTTTTCACCCCTCCACTTT. Translation: CASSLASGGGFSPLHF. The V gene is TRBV5-1, the J gene TRBJ1-6; D is ambiguous. CDR3 size: 16 residues. Germline loops: CDR1 SGHRS, CDR2 YFSETQ. V was clipped by 0 bases and J by 9 bases, with 16 bases between them.

V is TRBV25-1 and J is TRBJ1-1; maybe TRBD1 (6 bases). V was cut by 3 bases and J by 3 bases, with 11 bases left in between. Per the germline V gene, CDR1 is MGHDK and CDR2 is SYGVNS. This CDR3 comprises 14 residues. The CDR3 region is CASSDRNRDTEAFF. The CDR3 DNA reads TGTGCCAGCAGTGATCGAAACAGGGACACTGAAGCTTTCTTT.

The table lists this clone with a count of one. The CDR3 is CASSLGAGVATDTQYF. The CDR3 region has the DNA TGTGCCAGCAGCTTGGGAGCGGGGGTTGCCACAGATACGCAGTATTTT. The chain joins TRBV5-6 to TRBJ2-3; 8 bases are shared with TRBD2. Germline CDR1 and CDR2: SGHDT and YYEEEE. Unmatched junction bases numbered 5, after V lost 0 bases and J lost 2 bases. CDR3 length: 16 amino acids.

As regards this clone: The sample has other DNA sequences that encode this CDR3 too. This rearrangement joins TRBV30 to TRBJ1-5; TRBD1 might be the D (5 bases). The V end was cut by 4 bases, the J end by 6 bases, with 16 bases between. The CDR3 length is 14 residues. Germline lookup yields CDR1 GTSNPN and CDR2 SVGIG (reference sequence). The CDR3 coding sequence is TGTGCCTGGACCGGGCAGGGTATAGGTCAGCCCCAGCATTTT. It is translated as CAWTGQGIGQPQHF. The full variable domain, with the rest looked up from reference TRBV30 and TRBJ1-5, is SQTIHQWPATLVQPVGSPLSLECTVEGTSNPNLYWYRQAAGRGLQLLFYSVGIGQISSEVPQNLSASRPQDRQFILSSKKLLLSDSGFYLCAWTGQGIGQPQHFGDGTRLSIL.

The J gene is TRBJ1-4, the V gene TRBV4-3; D is uncertain. The V gene's germline CDR1 is LGHNA and CDR2 YSLEER. The CDR3 has 15 amino acids. V lost 4 bases to trimming and J lost 6 bases, with 15 bases between them. The CDR3 DNA reads as TGCGCCAGCAGCCTATTAGCGGCCCCGGATGAAAAACTGTTTTTT. Amino acid sequence: CASSLLAAPDEKLFF.

The V gene is TRBV4-1, the J gene TRBJ1-1; 7 bases map to TRBD1. Germline V lookup: CDR1 MGHRA, CDR2 YSYEKL. This CDR3 is built from 13 residues. Trimming took 2 bases from V and 3 from J; bases not matched to a gene: 0. The CDR3 loop is CASSQQGDTEAFF. CDR3 DNA: TGCGCCAGCAGCCAACAGGGGGACACTGAAGCTTTCTTT.

The CDR3 sequence is CASSRGISYEQYF. In nucleotides, the CDR3 is TGCGCCAGCAGCCGGGGTATCAGCTACGAGCAGTACTTC. The V call is TRBV4-1, the J call TRBJ2-7; no firm D call. This CDR3 is built from 13 residues. Trimming removed 4 bases from V and 3 bases from J, with 10 bases in between. Germline loops: CDR1 MGHRA, CDR2 YSYEKL.

The chain joins TRBV18 to TRBJ1-5; no firm D call. V lost 2 bases and J lost 2, with 7 bases in between. The CDR3 has 14 amino acids. The V gene's germline CDR1 is KGHSH and CDR2 LQKENI. CDR3 sequence reads: CASSPVGGNQPQHF. In nucleotides, the CDR3 is TGTGCCAGCTCACCAGTCGGGGGCAATCAGCCCCAGCATTTT.